The 2 T cell receptor beta chains below all came from one sample that was sequenced in a study of blood T cells in healthy people across ages. The second PCR ran about 6 to 12 cycles with a sample-barcoded 5' primer and J-beta primers. Each CDR3 protein gets one entry after TCRdb re-called the 5' RACE reads with MiXCR. The sample has about 1.8 million distinct CDR3 sequences; around 48% are singletons. The sample comprised blood. These TCRs come from a woman aged 40-49 years in good health.

The chain combines TRBV11-2 with TRBJ2-5, with D unclear. Germline CDR1 reads SGHAT; CDR2 reads FQNNGV. There are 14 residues in the CDR3. With 1 base removed from V and 0 bases from J, the gap between germline ends came to 6 bases. CDR3 sequence (DNA): TGTGCCAGCAGCTTAGCTTACAACCAAGAGACCCAGTACTTC. Its translation: CASSLAYNQETQYF.

This clonotype occurred a few times. The genes are TRBV20-1 and TRBJ1-2; 7 nucleotides align to TRBD1. V was clipped by 6 bases and J by 0 bases; unmatched bases: 4. Germline V gene lookup returns CDR1 DFQATT and CDR2 SNEGSKA (reference sequence). The CDR3 runs to 13 residues. DNA for the CDR3: TGCAGTGCCCCCGGGACAGCTAACTATGGCTACACCTTC. This translates into CSAPGTANYGYTF.